This is a list of T cell receptor beta chains from one sample in a study of CD8+ T cells in alopecia areata. TCRdb's copy holds only in-frame clones and misses some; the assay was immunoSEQ multiplex PCR. Among some 95,000 clones listed, around two fifths were seen once. Sequences were obtained from CD4+ T cells sorted from blood. The receptors originated from a human donor with alopecia areata. Each CDR3 is given with its conserved first and last residue. The order of the fields is V gene, J gene, D gene, CDR3 protein. A D gene is named only where the DNA matches it firmly.

v_call: TRBV2; j_call: TRBJ2-7; d_call: TRBD1; cdr3_aa: CASSGQGGYEQYF
v_call: TRBV29-1; j_call: TRBJ2-6; d_call: NA; cdr3_aa: CSVARSGANVLTF
v_call: TRBV28; j_call: TRBJ1-1; d_call: NA; cdr3_aa: CASISGGVTEAFF
v_call: TRBV4-3; j_call: TRBJ2-2; d_call: NA; cdr3_aa: CASSQDFSKLTGELFF
v_call: TRBV27; j_call: TRBJ1-1; d_call: NA; cdr3_aa: CASKSTGLNTEAFF
v_call: TRBV7-9; j_call: TRBJ1-1; d_call: TRBD1; cdr3_aa: CASSFEGQVNTEAFF
v_call: TRBV11-2; j_call: TRBJ2-1; d_call: TRBD2; cdr3_aa: CASSGGSYNEQFF
v_call: TRBV29-1; j_call: TRBJ1-1; d_call: NA; cdr3_aa: CSVAVNTEAFF
v_call: TRBV6-6; j_call: TRBJ1-2; d_call: TRBD1; cdr3_aa: CASSWTPDRDGYTF
v_call: TRBV29-1; j_call: TRBJ1-1; d_call: NA; cdr3_aa: CSVEDYTNTEAFF
v_call: TRBV15; j_call: TRBJ2-7; d_call: TRBD2; cdr3_aa: CATSRGWGGSYEQYF
v_call: TRBV29-1; j_call: TRBJ2-3; d_call: NA; cdr3_aa: CSVEGFSRVGTDTQYF
v_call: TRBV29-1; j_call: TRBJ2-7; d_call: TRBD1; cdr3_aa: CSAGTGRNEQYF